This paragraph reports one T cell receptor beta chain. Its antigen is as yet unknown. V was shortened by 1 base and J by 7 bases, with 17 bases between the two germline ends. Per the germline V gene, CDR1 is SGHTA and CDR2 is FQGNSA. There are 16 residues in the CDR3. These data originate in a study of T cell responses to AZD1222 COVID-19 vaccine. Points from the study as a whole: The sample set comprised mostly white British donors with more females, and clonal diversity was possibly underestimated. Among vaccine-associated CD4 TCRs, coverage spanned spike, with dominance at 160-218 and 743-854. Recipients of AZD1222 seropositive at baseline numbered only 5 to 7. Following two doses of AZD1222, Spike-specific TCR breadth and depth rose.

The repertoire was sequenced with immunoSEQ multiplex PCR; TCRdb's copy has only in-frame clones and lacks some. The sample has approximately 180,000 clones, about 93% seen once; the top ten hold 1%. This clonotype was sampled from an adult who received the MenACWY meningococcal vaccine as a control. V gene TRBV7-2 combines with J gene TRBJ2-4; perhaps TRBD2 as D (6 bases). The sample in question was peripheral blood, obtained 28 days after the second dose of the MenACWY control vaccine. The CDR3 sequence is CASSLVGGEWGNIQYF. The CDR3 DNA sequence: TGTGCCAGCAGCTTAGTCGGGGGAGAGTGGGGGAACATTCAGTACTTC.